This T cell receptor beta chain was sequenced during a study of blood T cell repertoires in COVID-19. Using immunoSEQ multiplex PCR, the repertoire was profiled, and TCRdb retains in-frame clones only, with some absent. The sample has 20,000 to 25,000 clones, roughly 83% seen once. Germline CDR1 and CDR2: SGDLS and YYNGEE. Unmatched junction bases numbered 6, after V lost 4 bases and J lost 6 bases. The CDR3 is made up of 14 amino acids. The J gene is TRBJ2-2, the V gene TRBV9, with 7 bases that match TRBD1. Material: peripheral blood. This sequence was found in a man between 70 and 80 years old with acute or convalescent COVID-19. For the CDR3, the DNA is TGTGCCAGCAGCCCTAGACAGGGCGCCGGGGAGCTGTTTTTT. It is translated as CASSPRQGAGELFF.